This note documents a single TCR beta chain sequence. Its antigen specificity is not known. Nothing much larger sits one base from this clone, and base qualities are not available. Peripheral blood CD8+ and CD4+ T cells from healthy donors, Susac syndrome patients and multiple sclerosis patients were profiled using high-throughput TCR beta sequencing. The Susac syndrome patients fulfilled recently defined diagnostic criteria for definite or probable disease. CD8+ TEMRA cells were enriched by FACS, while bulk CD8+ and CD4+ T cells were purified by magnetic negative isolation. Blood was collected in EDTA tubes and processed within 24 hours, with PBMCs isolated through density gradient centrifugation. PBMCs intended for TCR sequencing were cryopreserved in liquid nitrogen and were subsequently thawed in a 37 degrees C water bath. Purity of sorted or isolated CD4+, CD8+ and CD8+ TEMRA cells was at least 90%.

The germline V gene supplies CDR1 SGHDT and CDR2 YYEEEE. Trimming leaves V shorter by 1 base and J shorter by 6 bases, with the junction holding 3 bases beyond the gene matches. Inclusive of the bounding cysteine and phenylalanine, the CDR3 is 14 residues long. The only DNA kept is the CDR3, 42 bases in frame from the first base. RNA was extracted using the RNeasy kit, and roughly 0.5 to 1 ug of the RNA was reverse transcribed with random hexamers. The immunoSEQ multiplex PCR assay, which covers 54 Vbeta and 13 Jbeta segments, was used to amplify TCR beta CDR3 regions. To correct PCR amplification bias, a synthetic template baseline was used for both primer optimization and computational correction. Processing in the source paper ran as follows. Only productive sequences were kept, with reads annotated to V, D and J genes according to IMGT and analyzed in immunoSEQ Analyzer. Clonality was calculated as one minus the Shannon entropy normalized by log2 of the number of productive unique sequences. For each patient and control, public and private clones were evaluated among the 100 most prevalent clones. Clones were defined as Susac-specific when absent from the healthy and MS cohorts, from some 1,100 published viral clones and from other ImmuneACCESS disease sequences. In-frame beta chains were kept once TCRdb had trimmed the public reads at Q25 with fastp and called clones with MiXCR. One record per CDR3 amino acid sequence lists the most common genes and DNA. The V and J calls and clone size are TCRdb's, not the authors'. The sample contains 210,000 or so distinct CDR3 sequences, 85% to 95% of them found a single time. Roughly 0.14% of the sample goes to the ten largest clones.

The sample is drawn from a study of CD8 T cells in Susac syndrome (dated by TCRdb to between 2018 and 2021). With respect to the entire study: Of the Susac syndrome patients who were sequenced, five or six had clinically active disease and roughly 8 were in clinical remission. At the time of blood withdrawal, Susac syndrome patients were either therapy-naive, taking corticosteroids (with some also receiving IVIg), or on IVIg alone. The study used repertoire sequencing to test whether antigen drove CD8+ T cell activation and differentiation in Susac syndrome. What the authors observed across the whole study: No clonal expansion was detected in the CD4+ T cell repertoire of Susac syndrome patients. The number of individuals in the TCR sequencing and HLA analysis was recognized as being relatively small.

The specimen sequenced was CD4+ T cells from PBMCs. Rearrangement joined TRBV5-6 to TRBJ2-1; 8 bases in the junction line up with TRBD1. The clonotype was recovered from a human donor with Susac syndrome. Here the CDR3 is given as CASSLPGGFNEQFF. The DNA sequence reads TGTGCCAGCAGCTTGCCAGGGGGCTTCAATGAGCAGTTCTTC.